These T cell receptor beta chains were read from a single sample in a study of cytomegalovirus exposure and HLA in healthy donors. Produced via immunoSEQ multiplex PCR; TCRdb's table is partial and in-frame only. The table lists fewer than 200,000 clones, roughly 80% of them singletons. Sequences were obtained from PBMCs. The source is a man in his late teens or twenties in good health and CMV-seropositive. The CDR3 runs from the conserved cysteine through the conserved F or W. The D gene is left open where the match is weak. Not every row has a clone size; where given, it reads once, few, many or a size class.

13 TRBJ1-1 TRBV7-9 few NA TGTGCCAGCAGCTTTGCCGGGAACACTGAAGCTTTCTTT CASSFAGNTEAFF
13 TRBJ1-2 TRBV27 NA NA TGTGCCAGCAGTTTATCTTTAGGAGGTGGCTACACCTTC CASSLSLGGGYTF
15 TRBJ1-1 TRBV6-6 once NA TGTGCCAGCAGTCCCCGAGGGGCCGGGGGAACTGAAGCTTTCTTT CASSPRGAGGTEAFF
13 TRBJ2-5 TRBV2 NA TRBD2 TGTGCCAGCAGTAGTCTAGCGGGAGATGAGCAGTACTTC CASSSLAGDEQYF
16 TRBJ2-7 TRBV4-1 few TRBD1 TGCGCCAGCAGCCAGCCCGGGACAGGGAGCTCCTACGAGCAGTACTTC CASSQPGTGSSYEQYF
14 TRBJ2-7 TRBV15 few TRBD2 TGTGCCACCAAAGACGGGGGGAGCTCCTACGAGCAGTACTTC CATKDGGSSYEQYF
16 TRBJ1-1 TRBV27 NA TRBD1 TGTGCCAGCAGTTACCGACAGGGAAGAGAGAACACTGAAGCTTTCTTT CASSYRQGRENTEAFF
17 TRBJ1-5 TRBV15 NA NA TGTGCCACCAGCAGAGTAGGCGGGGATCATAGCAATCAGCCCCAGCATTTT CATSRVGGDHSNQPQHF
12 TRBJ2-7 TRBV6-1 NA NA TGTGCCAGCGTAGCCGCCTCCTACGAGCAGTACTTC CASVAASYEQYF
18 TRBJ2-2 TRBV4-2 NA TRBD2 TGTGCCAGCAGCCCGGGACTAGCGGGGGATTGGGATACCGGGGAGCTGTTTTTT CASSPGLAGDWDTGELFF
18 TRBJ2-2 TRBV19 NA TRBD2 TGTGCCAGTAGTCTTCCGGGACTAGCGGGGGGTGGCACCGGGGAGCTGTTTTTT CASSLPGLAGGGTGELFF
13 TRBJ2-7 TRBV7-9 NA NA TGTGCCAGCAGCGAAGCAAGCCTTTACGAGCAGTACTTC CASSEASLYEQYF
15 TRBJ2-2 TRBV19 NA NA TGTGCCAGTAGTATCGGACAGAGCAGCACCGGGGAGCTGTTTTTT CASSIGQSSTGELFF
14 TRBJ2-7 TRBV5-8 NA TRBD1 TGTGCCAGCAGCTGGGGGACAGGGGAGCTCGAGCAGTACTTC CASSWGTGELEQYF
15 TRBJ1-2 TRBV4-3 few NA TGCGCCAGCAGCCAAGATGAACAGGGTGCTTTCGGCTACACCTTC CASSQDEQGAFGYTF
13 TRBJ2-1 TRBV6-5 few TRBD1 TGTGCCAGCAGTTTACAGGGGTTTGGCGAGCAGTTCTTC CASSLQGFGEQFF
15 TRBJ2-2 TRBV6-5 NA NA TGTGCCAGCAGTTCCAGGACAGTGAACACCGGGGAGCTGTTTTTT CASSSRTVNTGELFF
18 TRBJ2-1 TRBV4-3 NA TRBD2 TGCGCCAGCAGCCAAGATCCCGGACTAGCGGATTTCTACAATGAGCAGTTCTTC CASSQDPGLADFYNEQFF
15 TRBJ2-3 TRBV12-5 NA NA TGTGCTAGTGGTTTGGGACCCTTCGGGGGAGATACGCAGTATTTT CASGLGPFGGDTQYF
16 TRBJ2-4 TRBV7-9 NA TRBD1 TGTGCCAGCAGCTTAGGTACCAGGGGGCGTGAAAACAGTCAGTACTTC CASSLGTRGRENSQYF
15 TRBJ2-1 TRBV5-4 NA TRBD1 TGTGCCAGCAGCTTCGGGACAGGGGAGCTACGGGAGCAGTTCTTC CASSFGTGELREQFF
16 TRBJ2-1 TRBV19 NA TRBD2 TGTGCCAGTTCTCCCTTTACTAGCGGGGCCTACAATGAGCAGTTCTTC CASSPFTSGAYNEQFF
14 TRBJ2-3 TRBV27 NA NA TGTGCCAGCAGTTTATCGTCCAGTTCGGATACGCAGTATTTT CASSLSSSSDTQYF
15 TRBJ2-3 TRBV6-4 NA TRBD1 TGTGCCAGCCCGGGACCTCAGGGGGCTGGAGATACGCAGTATTTT CASPGPQGAGDTQYF
17 TRBJ2-2 TRBV4-1 few TRBD1 TGCGCCAGCAGCCAAGAGGGACAGTTCGGAACCACCGGGGAGCTGTTTTTT CASSQEGQFGTTGELFF
17 TRBJ2-5 TRBV5-1 NA TRBD2 TGCGCCAGCAGCTTGGCCGGAGTAGCGGGGGGGCAAGAGACCCAGTACTTC CASSLAGVAGGQETQYF
14 TRBJ1-5 TRBV7-2 NA NA TGTGCCAGCAGCTTACCACAGGACAATCAGCCCCAGCATTTT CASSLPQDNQPQHF
14 TRBJ1-2 TRBV5-4 NA TRBD1 TGTGCCAGCAGACCGGGACAGGCCTCCTTGGGCTACACCTTC CASRPGQASLGYTF
13 TRBJ2-1 TRBV6-5 NA NA TGTGCCAGCAGTTCCGACGACAGGCGGGAGCAGTTCTTC CASSSDDRREQFF
15 TRBJ1-4 TRBV7-9 NA NA TGTGCCAGCAGCTTAACGTACAGCATTAATGAAAAACTGTTTTTT CASSLTYSINEKLFF
18 TRBJ2-5 TRBV30 NA NA TGTGCCTGGGGAACTAGCAGGCAGGGTGGGGCTCTACAAGAGACCCAGTACTTC CAWGTSRQGGALQETQYF
16 TRBJ1-5 TRBV27 NA TRBD1 TGTGCCAGCAGGGATAAGGGGGCTTATAGCAATCAGCCCCAGCATTTT CASRDKGAYSNQPQHF
15 TRBJ2-1 TRBV11-2 NA TRBD2 TGTGCCAGCAGCTTAGGACTAGCGGCTTACAATGAGCAGTTCTTC CASSLGLAAYNEQFF
13 TRBJ1-1 TRBV27 NA NA TGTGCCAGCAGTTTATCTGCGGATACTGAAGCTTTCTTT CASSLSADTEAFF
17 TRBJ1-5 TRBV5-5 NA NA TGTGCCAGCAGCTTGGTTGGGAGGTCTTATAGCAATCAGCCCCAGCATTTT CASSLVGRSYSNQPQHF
17 TRBJ2-2 TRBV10-3 NA NA TGTGCCATCCAACCGAGATTAGACAGGACCAACACCGGGGAGCTGTTTTTT CAIQPRLDRTNTGELFF
14 TRBJ2-1 TRBV6-5 NA TRBD2 TGTGCCAGCACCAATAGCGGGGGCAGCTATGAGCAGTTCTTC CASTNSGGSYEQFF
13 TRBJ1-5 TRBV7-2 once NA TGTGCCAGCAGCCCCGTGACTAATCAGCCCCAGCATTTT CASSPVTNQPQHF
12 TRBJ1-2 TRBV5-6 NA NA TGTGCCAGCAGCTCGCAGGGGTATGGCTACACCTTC CASSSQGYGYTF
16 TRBJ1-1 TRBV10-1 once TRBD1 TGCGCCAGCAGTGAGCCGGGACAGGGCCAAAACACTGAAGCTTTCTTT CASSEPGQGQNTEAFF
14 TRBJ1-4 TRBV30 NA TRBD1 TGTGCCTGGAGTGCGACAGGGGTAGCGGAAAAACTGTTTTTT CAWSATGVAEKLFF
15 TRBJ2-2 TRBV5-4 NA NA TGTGCCAGCAGCTTGAGGGAGTGGTATGGCGGGGAGCTGTTTTTT CASSLREWYGGELFF
15 TRBJ2-1 TRBV6-5 NA TRBD2 TGTGCCAGCAGCCCCCTGACTAGCGGGAGCAATGAGCAGTTCTTC CASSPLTSGSNEQFF
16 TRBJ1-5 TRBV27 once TRBD1 TGTGCCAGCAGTTCCGGGACAGGTCGGGGCAATCAGCCCCAGCATTTT CASSSGTGRGNQPQHF
12 TRBJ2-7 TRBV30 NA NA TGTGCCTGGAGTGTTCTCTACTACGAGCAGTACTTC CAWSVLYYEQYF
15 TRBJ1-2 TRBV7-8 NA TRBD1 TGTGCCAGCAGCCGGGACAGACACTCTAACTATGGCTACACCTTC CASSRDRHSNYGYTF
12 TRBJ2-7 TRBV6-1 NA TRBD1 TGTGCCAGCAGAACAGGGGGCTACGAGCAGTACTTC CASRTGGYEQYF
14 TRBJ2-7 TRBV18 NA NA TGTGCCAGCTCACCAAGCCAGGGTGGCTACGAGCAGTACTTC CASSPSQGGYEQYF
15 TRBJ2-1 TRBV21-1 NA NA TGTGCCAGCAGCAAGGCGGACAGGGATGATCATGAGCAGTTCTTC CASSKADRDDHEQFF
16 TRBJ2-1 TRBV15 once NA TGTGCCACCAGCAGAGACCGGGGAAGCTCCTACAATGAGCAGTTCTTC CATSRDRGSSYNEQFF
14 TRBJ2-7 TRBV15 NA TRBD2 TGTGCCACCATCCCGGGAGGGAGGTCCTACGAGCAGTACTTC CATIPGGRSYEQYF
12 TRBJ1-2 TRBV29-1 once TRBD1 TGCAGCGTTGAAGGGACAGGGAATGGCTACACCTTC CSVEGTGNGYTF
13 TRBJ2-7 TRBV2 NA TRBD2 TGTGCCAACTCCCGGAGCGGGATGGGAGGGCAGTACTTC CANSRSGMGGQYF
19 TRBJ2-5 TRBV7-2 NA TRBD1 TGTGCCAGCAGCTTAGAGCTAGAGCTGGGACAGATAAACGTCGAGACCCAGTACTTC CASSLELELGQINVETQYF
15 TRBJ1-4 TRBV29-1 NA TRBD1 TGCAGCGTCCAAAAGTCCGGACAGGGGTATGAAAAACTGTTTTTT CSVQKSGQGYEKLFF
17 TRBJ2-1 TRBV11-3 NA NA TGTGCCAGCAGCTTAAGAGGTCCCTCGAGCTCCTACAATGAGCAGTTCTTC CASSLRGPSSSYNEQFF
17 TRBJ2-3 TRBV10-1 few TRBD2 TGCGCCAGCAGTGAAAGCCGACTAGCGGCAGGCGATCTTACGCAGTATTTT CASSESRLAAGDLTQYF
15 TRBJ1-2 TRBV7-9 NA TRBD1 TGTGCCAGCAGCCGACCGGCGACAGGGGAGGATGGCTACACCTTC CASSRPATGEDGYTF
14 TRBJ2-1 TRBV7-9 NA TRBD1 TGTGCCAGCAGTCCCGGGACAGGGGCTAGGGAGCAGTTCTTC CASSPGTGAREQFF